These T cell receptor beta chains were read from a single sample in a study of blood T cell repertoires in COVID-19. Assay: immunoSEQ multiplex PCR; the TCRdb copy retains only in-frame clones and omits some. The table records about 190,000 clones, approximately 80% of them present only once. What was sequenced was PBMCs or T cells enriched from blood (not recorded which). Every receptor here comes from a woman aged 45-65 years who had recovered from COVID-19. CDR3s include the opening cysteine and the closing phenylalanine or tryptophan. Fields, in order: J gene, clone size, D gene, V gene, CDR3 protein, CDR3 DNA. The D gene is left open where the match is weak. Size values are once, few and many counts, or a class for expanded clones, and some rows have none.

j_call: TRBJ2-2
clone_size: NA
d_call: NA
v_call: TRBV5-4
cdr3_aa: CASRGHTNTGELFF
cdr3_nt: TGTGCCAGCAGGGGACACACGAACACCGGGGAGCTGTTTTTT

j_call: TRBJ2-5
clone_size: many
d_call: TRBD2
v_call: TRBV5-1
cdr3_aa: CASNPGLAGETQYF
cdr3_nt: TGCGCCAGCAACCCGGGACTAGCAGGGGAGACCCAGTACTTC

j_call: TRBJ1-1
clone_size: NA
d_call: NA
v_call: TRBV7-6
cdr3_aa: CASSLGEGVNTEAFF
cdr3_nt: TGTGCCAGCAGCTTAGGGGAGGGGGTGAACACTGAAGCTTTCTTT

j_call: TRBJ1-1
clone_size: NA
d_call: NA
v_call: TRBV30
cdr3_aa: CAWSVRGQTRMNTEAFF
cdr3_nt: TGTGCCTGGAGTGTTCGGGGTCAGACCCGCATGAACACTGAAGCTTTCTTT

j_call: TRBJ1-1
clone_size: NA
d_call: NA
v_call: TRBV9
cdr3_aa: CASSKDQGMMNTEAFF
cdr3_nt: TGTGCCAGCAGCAAAGATCAGGGGATGATGAACACTGAAGCTTTCTTT

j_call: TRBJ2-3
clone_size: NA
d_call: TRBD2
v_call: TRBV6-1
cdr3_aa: CASSEGGRALDTQYF
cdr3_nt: TGTGCCAGCAGTGAGGGCGGGAGGGCCTTAGATACGCAGTATTTT

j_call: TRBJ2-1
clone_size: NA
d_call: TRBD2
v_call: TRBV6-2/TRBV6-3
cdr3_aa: CASSPALAGVIEQFF
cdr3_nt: TGTGCCAGCAGCCCCGCACTAGCGGGAGTTATTGAGCAGTTCTTC

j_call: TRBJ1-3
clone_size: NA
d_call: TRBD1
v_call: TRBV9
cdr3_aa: CASSRHPGTGAGNTIYF
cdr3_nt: TGTGCCAGCAGCCGACATCCCGGGACAGGGGCTGGAAACACCATATATTTT

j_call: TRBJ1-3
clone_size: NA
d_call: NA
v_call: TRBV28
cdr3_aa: CASSYSTLTVSGNTIYF
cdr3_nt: TGTGCCAGCAGTTACTCCACTTTGACAGTCTCTGGAAACACCATATATTTT

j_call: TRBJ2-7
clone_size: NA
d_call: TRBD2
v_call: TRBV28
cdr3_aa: CASMLGGRAGYEQYF
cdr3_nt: TGTGCCAGCATGTTAGGCGGGAGGGCCGGGTACGAGCAGTACTTC

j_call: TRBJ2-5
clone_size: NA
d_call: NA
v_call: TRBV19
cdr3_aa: CASTMRGKFQETQYF
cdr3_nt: TGTGCCAGTACCATGAGAGGGAAATTTCAAGAGACCCAGTACTTC

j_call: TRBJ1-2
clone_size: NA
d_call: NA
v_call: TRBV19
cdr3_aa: CASRSGHNYGYTF
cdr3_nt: TGTGCCAGTAGGTCGGGACATAACTATGGCTACACCTTC

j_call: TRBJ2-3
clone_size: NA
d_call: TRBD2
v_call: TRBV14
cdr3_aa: CASSLSGRTDTQYF
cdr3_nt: TGTGCCAGCAGCCTTAGCGGGAGGACAGATACGCAGTATTTT

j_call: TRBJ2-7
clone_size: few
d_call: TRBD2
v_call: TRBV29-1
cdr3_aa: CSVRLAHYEQYF
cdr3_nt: TGCAGCGTCCGACTAGCGCATTACGAGCAGTACTTC

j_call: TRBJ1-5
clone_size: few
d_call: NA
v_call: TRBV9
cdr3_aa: CASSDGAFGQPQHF
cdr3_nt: TGTGCCAGCAGCGATGGTGCCTTCGGGCAGCCCCAGCATTTT

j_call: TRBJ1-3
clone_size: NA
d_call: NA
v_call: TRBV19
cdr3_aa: CASSKRTGSSGNTIYF
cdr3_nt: TGTGCCAGTAGCAAGCGAACAGGGAGCTCTGGAAACACCATATATTTT

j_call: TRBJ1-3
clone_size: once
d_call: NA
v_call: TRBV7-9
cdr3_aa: CASSPQGSLSSGNTIYF
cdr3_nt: TGTGCCAGCAGCCCCCAGGGCAGTCTAAGCTCTGGAAACACCATATATTTT

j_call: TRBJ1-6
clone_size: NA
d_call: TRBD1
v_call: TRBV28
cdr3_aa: CASSPPGQGAYNSPLHF
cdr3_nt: TGTGCCAGCAGTCCCCCAGGGCAGGGGGCCTATAATTCACCCCTCCACTTT

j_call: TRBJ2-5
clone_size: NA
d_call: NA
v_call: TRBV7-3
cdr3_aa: CASSPANGQTQYF
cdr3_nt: TGTGCCAGCAGCCCAGCAAATGGACAAACCCAGTACTTC

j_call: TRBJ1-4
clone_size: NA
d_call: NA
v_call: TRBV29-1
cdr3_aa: CSVRGRVSNEKLFF
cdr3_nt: TGCAGCGTTCGGGGTCGGGTATCTAATGAAAAACTGTTTTTT

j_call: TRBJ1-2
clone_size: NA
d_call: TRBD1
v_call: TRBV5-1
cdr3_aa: CASSSGQPYGYTF
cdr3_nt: TGCGCCAGCAGTTCGGGACAGCCATATGGCTACACCTTC

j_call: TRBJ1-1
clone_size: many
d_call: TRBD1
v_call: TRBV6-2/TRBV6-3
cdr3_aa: CASSYGQGAKAFF
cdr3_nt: TGTGCCAGCAGTTACGGACAGGGGGCAAAAGCTTTCTTT

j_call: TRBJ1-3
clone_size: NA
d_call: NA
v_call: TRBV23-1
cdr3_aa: CASSRIRDYRNTIYF
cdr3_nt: TGCGCCAGCAGTCGAATCCGGGACTATCGGAACACCATATATTTT

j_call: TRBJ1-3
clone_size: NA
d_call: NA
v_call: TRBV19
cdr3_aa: CATGTSGNTIYF
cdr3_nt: TGTGCCACCGGGACTTCGGGAAACACCATATATTTT

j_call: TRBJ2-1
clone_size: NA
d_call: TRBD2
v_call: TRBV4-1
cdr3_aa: CASSQGSGRYNEQFF
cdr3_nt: TGCGCCAGCAGCCAAGGTAGCGGGAGGTACAATGAGCAGTTCTTC

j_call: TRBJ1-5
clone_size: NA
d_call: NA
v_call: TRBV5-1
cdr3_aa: CASSPSGGERQPQHF
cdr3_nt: TGCGCCAGCAGCCCATCGGGAGGGGAGCGTCAGCCCCAGCATTTT

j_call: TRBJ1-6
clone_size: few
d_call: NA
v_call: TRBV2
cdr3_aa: CASSGTVNNSPLHF
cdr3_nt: TGTGCCAGCAGTGGGACAGTTAATAATTCACCCCTCCACTTT

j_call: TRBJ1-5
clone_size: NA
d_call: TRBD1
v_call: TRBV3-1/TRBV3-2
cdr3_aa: CASSLPSDRGSNQPQHF
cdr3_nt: TGTGCCAGCAGCCTCCCCTCGGACAGGGGTAGCAATCAGCCCCAGCATTTT

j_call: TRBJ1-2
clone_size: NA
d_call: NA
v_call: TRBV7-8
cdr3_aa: CASSPTGKPLDFGYTF
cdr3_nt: TGTGCCAGCAGCCCCACAGGAAAACCGCTCGACTTTGGCTACACCTTC

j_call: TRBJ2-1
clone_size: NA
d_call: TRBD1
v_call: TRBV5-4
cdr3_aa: CASRQTGSSYNEQFF
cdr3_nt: TGTGCCAGCAGACAGACAGGGAGCTCCTACAATGAGCAGTTCTTC

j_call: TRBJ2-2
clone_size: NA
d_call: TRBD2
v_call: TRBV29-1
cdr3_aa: CSAGGRTGELFF
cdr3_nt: TGCAGCGCCGGCGGGAGGACCGGGGAGCTGTTTTTT

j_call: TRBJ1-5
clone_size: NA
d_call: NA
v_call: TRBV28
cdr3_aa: CASSSWGGGNQPQHF
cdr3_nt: TGTGCCAGCAGTTCTTGGGGAGGTGGCAATCAGCCCCAGCATTTT

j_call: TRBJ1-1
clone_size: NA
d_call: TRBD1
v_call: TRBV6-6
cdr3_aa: CASKIAGQLNTEAFF
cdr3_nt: TGTGCCAGCAAAATCGCGGGACAGCTGAACACTGAAGCTTTCTTT

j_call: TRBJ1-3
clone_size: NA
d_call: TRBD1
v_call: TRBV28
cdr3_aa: CASRRGTAGNTIYF
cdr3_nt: TGTGCCAGCAGAAGAGGGACAGCTGGAAACACCATATATTTT

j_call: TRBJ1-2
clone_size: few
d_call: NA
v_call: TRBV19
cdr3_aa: CASSIEGGSYGYTF
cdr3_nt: TGTGCCAGTAGTATAGAAGGGGGTAGCTATGGCTACACCTTC

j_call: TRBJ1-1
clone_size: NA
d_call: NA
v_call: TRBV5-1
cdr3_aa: CASSLRSMNTEAFF
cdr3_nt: TGCGCCAGCAGCTTGCGGTCAATGAACACTGAAGCTTTCTTT

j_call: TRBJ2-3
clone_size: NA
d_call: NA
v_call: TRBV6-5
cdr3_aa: CASLLGGSTDTQYF
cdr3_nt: TGTGCCAGCCTTCTTGGCGGTTCGACAGATACGCAGTATTTT

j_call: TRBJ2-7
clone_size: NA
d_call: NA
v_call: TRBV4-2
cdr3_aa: CASSQDSSGGTTQYF
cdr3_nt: TGTGCCAGCAGCCAAGATAGCAGCGGAGGTACGACGCAGTACTTC

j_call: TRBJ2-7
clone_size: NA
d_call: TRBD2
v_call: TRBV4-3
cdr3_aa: CASSEGTSGIFYEQYF
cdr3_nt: TGCGCCAGCAGCGAAGGGACTAGCGGGATCTTCTACGAGCAGTACTTC

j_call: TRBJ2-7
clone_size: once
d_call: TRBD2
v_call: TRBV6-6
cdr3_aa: CASSHRTSGSVPYEQYF
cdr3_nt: TGTGCCAGCAGTCATCGGACTAGCGGGAGTGTCCCCTACGAGCAGTACTTC

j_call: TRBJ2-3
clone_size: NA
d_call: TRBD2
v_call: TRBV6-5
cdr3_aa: CAPPPMTSSTDTQYF
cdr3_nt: TGTGCCCCGCCCCCAATGACTAGCAGCACAGATACGCAGTATTTT

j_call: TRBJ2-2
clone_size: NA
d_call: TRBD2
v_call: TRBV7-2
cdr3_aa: CASSPSGRAAGELFF
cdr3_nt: TGTGCCAGCAGCCCTAGCGGGAGGGCCGCCGGGGAGCTGTTTTTT

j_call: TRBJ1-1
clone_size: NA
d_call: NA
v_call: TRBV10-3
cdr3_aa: CAISDNSMNTEAFF
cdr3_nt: TGTGCCATCAGTGATAACAGCATGAACACTGAAGCTTTCTTT

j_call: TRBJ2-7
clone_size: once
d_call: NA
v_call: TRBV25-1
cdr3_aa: CASRPTGSSYEQYF
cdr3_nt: TGTGCCAGCAGGCCTACAGGTAGCTCCTACGAGCAGTACTTC

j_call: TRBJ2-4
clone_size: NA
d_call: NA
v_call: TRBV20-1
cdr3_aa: CSATLAHIQYF
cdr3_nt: TGCAGTGCAACCCTAGCGCATATTCAGTACTTC

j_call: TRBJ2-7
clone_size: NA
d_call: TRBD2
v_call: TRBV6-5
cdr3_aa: CASSSSLAASSYEQYF
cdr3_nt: TGTGCCAGCAGTTCCAGCCTAGCGGCTAGCTCCTACGAGCAGTACTTC

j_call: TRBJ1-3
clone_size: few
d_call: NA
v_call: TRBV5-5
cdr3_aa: CASTLLRDNSGNTIYF
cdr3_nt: TGTGCCAGCACCCTACTCCGGGACAACTCTGGAAACACCATATATTTT

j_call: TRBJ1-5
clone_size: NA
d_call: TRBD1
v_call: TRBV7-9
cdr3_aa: CASSVGTDQPQHF
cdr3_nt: TGTGCCAGCAGCGTGGGGACAGATCAGCCCCAGCATTTT

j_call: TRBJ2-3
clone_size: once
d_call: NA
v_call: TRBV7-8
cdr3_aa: CASSLYTDTQYF
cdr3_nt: TGTGCCAGCAGCCTCTACACAGATACGCAGTATTTT

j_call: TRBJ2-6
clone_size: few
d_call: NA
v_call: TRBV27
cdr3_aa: CASSLYSVISGANVLTF
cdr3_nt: TGTGCCAGCAGTTTATATTCCGTTATCTCTGGGGCCAACGTCCTGACTTTC

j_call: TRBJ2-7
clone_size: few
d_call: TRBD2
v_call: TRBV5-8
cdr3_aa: CASEGLAAYEQYF
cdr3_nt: TGTGCCAGCGAGGGACTAGCAGCCTACGAGCAGTACTTC

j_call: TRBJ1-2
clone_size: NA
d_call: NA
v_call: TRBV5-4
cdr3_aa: CASSFSDLLGGYTF
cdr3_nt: TGTGCCAGCAGCTTCAGCGACCTCCTAGGTGGCTACACCTTC

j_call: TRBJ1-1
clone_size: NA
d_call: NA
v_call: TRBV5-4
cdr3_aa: CASSYWGVLTLESFF
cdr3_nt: TGTGCCAGCAGCTATTGGGGAGTTTTAACACTGGAGTCTTTCTTT

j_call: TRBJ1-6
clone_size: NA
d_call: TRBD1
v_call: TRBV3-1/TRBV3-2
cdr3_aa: CASSPQGAVNSPLHF
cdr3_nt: TGTGCCAGCAGCCCACAGGGGGCAGTTAATTCGCCCCTCCACTTT

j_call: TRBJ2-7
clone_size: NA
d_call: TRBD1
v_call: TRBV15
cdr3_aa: CATSTGQGDYEQYF
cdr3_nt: TGTGCCACCAGCACGGGACAGGGGGACTACGAGCAGTACTTC